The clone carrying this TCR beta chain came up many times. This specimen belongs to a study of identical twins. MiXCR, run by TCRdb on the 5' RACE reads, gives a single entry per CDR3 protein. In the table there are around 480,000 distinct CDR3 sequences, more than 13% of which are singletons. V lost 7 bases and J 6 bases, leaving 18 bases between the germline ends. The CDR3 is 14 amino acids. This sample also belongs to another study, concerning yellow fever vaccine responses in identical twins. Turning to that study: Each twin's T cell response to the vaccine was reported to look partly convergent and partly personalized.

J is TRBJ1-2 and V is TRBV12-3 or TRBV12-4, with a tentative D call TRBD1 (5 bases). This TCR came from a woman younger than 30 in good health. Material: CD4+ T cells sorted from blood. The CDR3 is CASTHGRQRNGYTF. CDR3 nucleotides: TGTGCCAGCACCCACGGAAGACAGCGAAATGGCTACACCTTC.